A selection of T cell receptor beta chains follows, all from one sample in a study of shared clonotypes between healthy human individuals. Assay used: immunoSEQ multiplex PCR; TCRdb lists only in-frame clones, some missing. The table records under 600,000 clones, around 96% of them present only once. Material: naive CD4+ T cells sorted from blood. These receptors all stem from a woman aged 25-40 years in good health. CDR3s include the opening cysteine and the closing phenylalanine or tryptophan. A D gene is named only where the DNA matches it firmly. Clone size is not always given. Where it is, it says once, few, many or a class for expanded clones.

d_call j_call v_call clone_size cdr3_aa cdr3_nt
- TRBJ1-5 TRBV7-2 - CASSLYPITYFSNQPQHF TGTGCCAGCAGCTTATACCCGATAACCTACTTTAGCAATCAGCCCCAGCATTTT
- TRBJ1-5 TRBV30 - CAWMRPGGNQPQHF TGTGCCTGGATGAGGCCGGGAGGCAATCAGCCCCAGCATTTT
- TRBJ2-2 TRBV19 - CASRTGSSNTGELFF TGTGCCAGTAGAACAGGCTCCTCGAACACCGGGGAGCTGTTTTTT
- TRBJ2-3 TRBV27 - CASSRGPSTDTQYF TGTGCCAGCAGCAGGGGCCCTAGCACAGATACGCAGTATTTT
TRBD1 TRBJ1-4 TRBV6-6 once CASLPGQGILNEKLFF TGTGCCAGCCTGCCGGGACAGGGCATCCTTAATGAAAAACTGTTTTTT
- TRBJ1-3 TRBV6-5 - CASSSTPQGSGNTIYF TGTGCCAGCAGTTCGACCCCCCAGGGCTCTGGAAACACCATATATTTT
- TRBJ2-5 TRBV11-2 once CASSSRTPQETQYF TGTGCCAGCAGCTCCCGGACTCCCCAAGAGACCCAGTACTTC
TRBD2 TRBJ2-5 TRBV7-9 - CASSPQSSGSRETQYF TGTGCCAGCAGCCCACAATCGAGCGGGAGCCGGGAGACCCAGTACTTC
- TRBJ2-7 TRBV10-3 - CAISWTDGNEQYF TGTGCCATCAGTTGGACAGATGGAAACGAGCAGTACTTC
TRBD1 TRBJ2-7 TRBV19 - CARPRDSKAYPLYEQYF TGTGCCAGACCCCGGGACAGCAAAGCCTACCCCCTCTACGAGCAGTACTTC
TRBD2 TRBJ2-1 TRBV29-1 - CSVRVRREWNNEQFF TGCAGCGTTAGAGTTCGGCGGGAGTGGAACAATGAGCAGTTCTTC
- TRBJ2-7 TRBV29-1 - CSGVGAYEQYF TGCAGCGGCGTAGGTGCCTACGAGCAGTACTTC
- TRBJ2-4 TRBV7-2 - CASSLGAGLAKNIQYF TGTGCCAGCAGCTTAGGGGCGGGGCTAGCCAAAAACATTCAGTACTTC
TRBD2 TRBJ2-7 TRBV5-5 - CASSLGLAGTYEQYF TGTGCCAGCAGCTTGGGACTAGCGGGAACCTACGAGCAGTACTTC
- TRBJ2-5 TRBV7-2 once CASSLGTQYF TGTGCCAGCAGCTTGGGGACCCAGTACTTC
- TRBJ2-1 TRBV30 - CAWSMTSSSYNEQFF TGTGCCTGGAGTATGACTAGTTCCTCCTACAATGAGCAGTTCTTC
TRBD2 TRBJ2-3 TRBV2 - CASLLAGEDTQYF TGTGCCAGCTTACTAGCGGGAGAGGATACGCAGTATTTT
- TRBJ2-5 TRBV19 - CASSMTRGTETQYF TGTGCCAGTAGTATGACACGGGGGACGGAGACCCAGTACTTC